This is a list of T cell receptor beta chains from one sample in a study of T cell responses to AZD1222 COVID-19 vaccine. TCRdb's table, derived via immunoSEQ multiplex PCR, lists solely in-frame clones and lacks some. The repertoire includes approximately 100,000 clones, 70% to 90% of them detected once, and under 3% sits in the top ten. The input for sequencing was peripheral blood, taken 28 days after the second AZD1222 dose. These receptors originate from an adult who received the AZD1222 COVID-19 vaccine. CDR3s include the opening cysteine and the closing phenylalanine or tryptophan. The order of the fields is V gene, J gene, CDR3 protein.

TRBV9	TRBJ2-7	CASSVLSSGSLYEQYF
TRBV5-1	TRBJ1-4	CASSLDGATNEKLFF
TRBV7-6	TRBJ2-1	CASSLGTGRPNEQFF
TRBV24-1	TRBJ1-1	CATSDPHNAEAFF
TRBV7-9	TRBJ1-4	CASSFWGDNEKLFF
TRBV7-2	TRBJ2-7	CASSLASRYEQYF
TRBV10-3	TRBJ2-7	CAISGRGTGRHEQYF
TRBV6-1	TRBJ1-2	CASSEPTGTYGYTF
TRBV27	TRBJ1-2	CASKGTRGWNGYTF
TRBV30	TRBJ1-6	CAWSVGGQGSPLHF
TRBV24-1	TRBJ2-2	CATSDPLTGDTGELFF
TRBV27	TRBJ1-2	CASSVGQGGYGYTF
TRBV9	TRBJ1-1	CASSVVADSGTEAFF
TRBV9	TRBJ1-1	CASSRQSRSPEAFF
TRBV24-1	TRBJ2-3	CATSDLQGADTQYF
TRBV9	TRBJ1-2	CASRATGSNYGYTF
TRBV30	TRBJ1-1	CAWSVLLSEDTEAFF
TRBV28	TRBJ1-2	CASSLWQSYGYTF
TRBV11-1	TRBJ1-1	CASSYGTNTEAFF
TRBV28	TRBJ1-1	CASNRDSEAFF
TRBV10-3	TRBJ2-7	CAISEPTGGDEQYF
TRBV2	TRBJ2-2	CASSEIRNTGELFF
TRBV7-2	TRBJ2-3	CASSLVGHSTDTQYF
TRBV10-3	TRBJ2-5	CAISEGAGGPWETQYF
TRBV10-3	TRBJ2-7	CAISSRDRGYEQYF
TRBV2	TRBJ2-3	CASSMLREPDTQYF
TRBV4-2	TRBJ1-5	CASSQDSRGNQPQHF
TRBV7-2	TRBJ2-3	CASSQSGISTDTQYF
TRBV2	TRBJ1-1	CASSDSRTEAFF
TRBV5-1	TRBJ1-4	CASSLSGANEKLFF
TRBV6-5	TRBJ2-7	CASSYSGRGTYEQYF
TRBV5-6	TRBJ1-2	CASSLLRRGDDYGYTF
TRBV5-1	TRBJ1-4	CASSLGMGDEKLFF
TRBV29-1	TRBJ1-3	CSVEMGERSGNTIYF
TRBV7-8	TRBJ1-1	CASSLERRFEAFF
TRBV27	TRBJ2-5	CASSLWSNRQETQYF
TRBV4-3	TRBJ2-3	CASSQDQGQGDTQYF
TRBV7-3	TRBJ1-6	CASSSTGQINSPLHF
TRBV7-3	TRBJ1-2	CASSPGSAGYGYTF
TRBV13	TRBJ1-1	CASSLAKTGDTEAFF
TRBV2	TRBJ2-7	CASSEAGQGGHEQYF
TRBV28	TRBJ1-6	CASSYLGEGSPLHF
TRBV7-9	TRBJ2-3	CASSLSLAGAHTDTQYF
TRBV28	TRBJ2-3	CASSFALTSTDTQYF
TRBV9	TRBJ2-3	CASSVDMTGVDTQYF
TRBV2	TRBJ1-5	CASSETGNSNQPQHF
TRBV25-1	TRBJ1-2	CASSEGGNYGYTF
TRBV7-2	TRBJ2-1	CASSLELAGDEQFF
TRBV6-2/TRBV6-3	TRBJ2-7	CASSPGVTSGTLSYEQYF
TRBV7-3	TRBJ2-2	CASSLSGELFF
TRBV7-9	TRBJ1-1	CASSLWIGSGGLSTEAFF
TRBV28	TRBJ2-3	CASSPRTDTQYF
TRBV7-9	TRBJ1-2	CASSLQKDRGQGYTF
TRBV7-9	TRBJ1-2	CASSPRSYGYTF
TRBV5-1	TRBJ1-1	CASSLTTGPTEAFF